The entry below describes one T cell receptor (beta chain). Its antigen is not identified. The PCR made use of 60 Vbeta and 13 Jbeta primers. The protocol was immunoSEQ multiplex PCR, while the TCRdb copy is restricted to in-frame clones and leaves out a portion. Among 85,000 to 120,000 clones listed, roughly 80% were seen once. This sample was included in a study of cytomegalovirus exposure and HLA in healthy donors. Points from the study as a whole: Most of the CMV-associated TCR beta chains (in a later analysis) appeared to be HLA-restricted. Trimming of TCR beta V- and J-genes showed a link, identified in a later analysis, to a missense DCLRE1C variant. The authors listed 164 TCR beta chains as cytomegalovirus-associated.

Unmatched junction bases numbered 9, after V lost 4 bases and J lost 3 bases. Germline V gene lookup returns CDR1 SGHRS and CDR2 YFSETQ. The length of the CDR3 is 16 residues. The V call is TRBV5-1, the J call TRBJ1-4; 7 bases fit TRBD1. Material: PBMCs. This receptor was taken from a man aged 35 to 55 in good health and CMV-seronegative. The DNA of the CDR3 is TGCGCCAGCAGCATAGACAGGGAGAGGGCTAATGAAAAACTGTTTTTT. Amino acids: CASSIDRERANEKLFF.